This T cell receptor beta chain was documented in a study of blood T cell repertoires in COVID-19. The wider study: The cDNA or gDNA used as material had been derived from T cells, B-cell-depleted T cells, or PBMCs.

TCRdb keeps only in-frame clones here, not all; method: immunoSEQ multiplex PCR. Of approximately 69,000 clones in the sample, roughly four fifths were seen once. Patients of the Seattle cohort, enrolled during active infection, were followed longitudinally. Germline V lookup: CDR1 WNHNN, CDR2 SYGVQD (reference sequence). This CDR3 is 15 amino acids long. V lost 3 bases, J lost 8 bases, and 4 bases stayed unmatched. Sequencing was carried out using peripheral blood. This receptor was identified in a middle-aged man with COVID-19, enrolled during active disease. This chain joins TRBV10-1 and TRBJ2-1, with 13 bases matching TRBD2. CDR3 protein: CASSDGTSGVDEQFF. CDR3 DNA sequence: TGCGCCAGCAGTGACGGGACTAGCGGGGTGGATGAGCAGTTCTTC.